Given below is one TCR beta chain in context. Its antigen is as yet unknown. The data were taken from a study of T cell repertoires in cytomegalovirus infection. Study details: Public TCR beta signature analysis indicated the presence of both CMV infection and matching HLA type. Study-wide results and caveats: In two of eight donors, the top clonotype was HLA-C-restricted CMV-specific. Frequencies of public TCR beta families were cumulated, and this identified carriers of CMV plus the relevant HLA.

The germline V gene encodes CDR1 SEHNR and CDR2 FQNEAQ (reference sequence). Trimming at V came to 5 bases and at J to 6 bases, leaving 8 bases not matched to a gene. The CDR3 runs to 15 residues. Via MiXCR, TCRdb re-called the reads, giving one row per CDR3 protein. The table lists approximately 500,000 distinct CDR3 sequences, about 25% of them singletons. The source of this sequence is a human donor in good health (CMV status not recorded). Some clones in this sample may be carry-over from other donors' samples. This chain joins TRBV7-9 and TRBJ2-5; 11 nucleotides align to TRBD1. The sequencing sample was made of PBMCs. The CDR3 loop is CASSPGTGGRKTQYF. DNA for the CDR3: TGTGCCAGCAGCCCAGGGACAGGGGGTCGGAAGACCCAGTACTTC.